The entry below gives a single T cell receptor beta chain sequence along with its context. This clone was seen a single time. It lacks a known antigen. Base qualities are missing; no much larger clone stands one base away. TCRbeta CDR3 regions were amplified from genomic DNA using the immunoSEQ Assay, a bias-controlled multiplex PCR. Turning to the authors' computational methods: Nucleated cell counts per sample were estimated from amplification of reference gene primers within the assay. Sequence reads were collapsed and filtered to measure the absolute abundance of every unique TCRbeta CDR3 rearrangement. For each sample, productive Simpson clonality was calculated as the square root of Simpson's diversity index across productive rearrangements. TCRdb carries this immuneACCESS record with in-frame sequences only. Its versions omit some clonotypes, under half of them owing to an unresolved V gene in the studies checked, with the rest unexplained. The DNA gave D and trimming, while V, J and clone size come from that table. For this sample there are under 300,000 clones; roughly nine tenths appear just once. The top ten clones comprise less than 8% of the sample.

The data were taken from a study of blood T cell repertoires in COVID-19 (dated by TCRdb to between 2020 and 2021). With respect to the entire study: Collaborator samples came from the United States, Italy and Spain and covered acute and convalescent phases of COVID-19. The prospective study material was composed of cDNA or gDNA derived from T cells, B-cell-depleted T cells, or PBMCs. Subjects who had been exposed to COVID-19, were actively infected with it, or had recovered from it provided the deeply sampled blood TCRbeta repertoires that made up the dataset. The repertoires were made available in a free public database intended to serve as a resource for research on the immune response to SARS-CoV-2. Samples were obtained from the ongoing ImmuneRACE study (first 160 participants) and from about 1,300 subjects provided by 6 global collaborators. Sample metadata almost always included a de-identified subject ID, COVID-19 status, age in years and sex. Where available, HLA class I and class II types were obtained from metadata supplied by the sample provider rather than from assay-based typing.

The CDR3, from cysteine to phenylalanine, totals 14 residues. The only DNA kept is the CDR3, 42 bases in frame from the first base. CDR1 LGHDT and CDR2 YNNKEL are derived from the germline V gene (reference sequence). V is cut by 2 bases and J by 6 bases, and the space between the germline ends is 8 bases. Whole blood was collected in K2EDTA tubes by collaborating institutions according to the institutions' own protocols. For TCRbeta analysis, collaborator samples were shipped as frozen whole blood, as isolated PBMCs, or as DNA extracted from either sample type. Paper-wide results and their limitations: Clinical and demographic metadata were provided uncurated, with the amount varying by source and participant.

The source is a man between 60 and 70 years old with acute or convalescent COVID-19. This chain is built from TRBV3-1 (or the pseudogene TRBV3-2) and TRBJ1-6, with the D gene not clear enough to name. Material for sequencing was peripheral blood. The DNA sequence is as follows: TGTGCCAGCAGCCAATTAGCCTTTAATTCACCCCTCCACTTT. This is translated as CASSQLAFNSPLHF.